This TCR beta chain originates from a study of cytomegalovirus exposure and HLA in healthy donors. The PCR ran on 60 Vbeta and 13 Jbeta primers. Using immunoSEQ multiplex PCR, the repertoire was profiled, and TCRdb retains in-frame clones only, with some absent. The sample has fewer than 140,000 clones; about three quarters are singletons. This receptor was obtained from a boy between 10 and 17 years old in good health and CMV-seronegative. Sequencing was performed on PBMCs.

The CDR3 region is CASSFWGTGAEQYF. In nucleotides, the CDR3 is TGCGCCAGCAGCTTTTGGGGGACAGGGGCCGAGCAGTACTTC. The V gene is TRBV5-1, the J gene TRBJ2-7; the match to TRBD1 covers 10 bases. V lost 2 bases and J lost 6; bases outside the gene matches: 5. The CDR3 totals 14 residues. Germline CDR1 SGHRS, CDR2 YFSETQ.